The 11 T cell receptor beta chains below were found in one sample sequenced in a study of T cell responses to AZD1222 COVID-19 vaccine. The data were produced by immunoSEQ multiplex PCR, yet TCRdb's version contains in-frame clones alone and is incomplete. The sample consists of about 120,000 clones, 70% to 90% of them appearing once. The material was peripheral blood, obtained on day 0 of AZD1222 vaccination. All receptors derive from an adult in good health.

This sequence joins TRBV27 and TRBJ1-5, with a weak D call TRBD1 (6 bases). This CDR3 contains 15 residues. Germline CDR1 reads MNHEY; CDR2 reads SMNVEV (reference sequence). This CDR3 is CAYSRDKLSNQPQHF. The CDR3 DNA reads TGTGCTTATTCCCGGGACAAGTTAAGCAATCAGCCCCAGCATTTT.

This chain uses TRBV19 with TRBJ1-5; D is ambiguous. The length of the CDR3 is 16 residues. With 3 bases removed from V and 6 bases from J, the gap between germline ends came to 18 bases. Germline values: CDR1 LNHDA, CDR2 SQIVND (reference sequence). CDR3 sequence: CASSIITGPLGQPQHF. CDR3 in DNA: TGTGCCAGTAGTATCATAACGGGCCCCTTAGGTCAGCCCCAGCATTTT.

The chain recombines TRBV11-1 with TRBJ1-2; D gene uncertain. Germline CDR1 is SGHAT and CDR2 is FQDESV (reference sequence). The CDR3 is 11 amino acids. V was cut by 6 bases and J by 7 bases, with 9 bases left in between. In nucleotides, the CDR3 is TGTGCCAGCAGTTCGATCGGTGGCTACACCTTC. Translating gives CASSSIGGYTF.

CDR3 DNA: TGTGCCAGCAGTCGTCGAGGGGGGGCGAATAGCAATCAGCCCCAGCATTTT. Translated: CASSRRGGANSNQPQHF. The chain couples TRBV6-6 to TRBJ1-5; tentative D call: TRBD1 (6 bases). There are 17 residues in the CDR3. Germline loops: CDR1 MNHNY, CDR2 SVGAGI (reference sequence). V was clipped by 5 bases and J by 0 bases, with 17 bases between them.

The chain recombines TRBV20-1 with TRBJ1-2, with unresolved D. Looked up from germline, CDR1 is DFQATT and CDR2 is SNEGSKA (reference sequence). Between the trimmed V and J ends, which lost 3 bases and 4 bases, there was a span of 6 bases. This CDR3 has 11 amino acids. The CDR3 loop is CSARLSYGYTF. The CDR3 DNA follows: TGCAGTGCTAGGCTTAGCTATGGCTACACCTTC.

The chain carries TRBV5-8 and TRBJ2-3; the match to TRBD1 covers 8 bases. CDR3 length: 16 residues. Germline values: CDR1 SGHTS, CDR2 YDEGEE. V lost 3 bases and J lost 4; bases outside the gene matches: 10. CDR3 amino acids: CASSSWTGSISDTQYF. CDR3 DNA: TGTGCCAGCAGCTCATGGACAGGGTCGATCTCAGATACGCAGTATTTT.

The gene calls are TRBV19 and TRBJ1-6; 7 bases are a match to TRBD1. The CDR3 covers 15 residues. Per germline, CDR1 LNHDA and CDR2 SQIVND (reference sequence). J was trimmed by 7 bases and V by 3 bases; bases with no gene match: 6. CDR3 in DNA: TGTGCCAGTAGTATTCAGGGGGACACCAATTCACCCCTCCACTTT. It specifies CASSIQGDTNSPLHF.

The gene calls are TRBV7-2 and TRBJ1-1; no clear D gene. This CDR3 has 15 residues. Germline CDR1 reads SGHTA; CDR2 reads FQGNSA. Trimming took 2 bases from V and 0 from J, leaving 10 bases between them. CDR3: CASSLPRIMNTEAFF. In DNA form, the CDR3 reads TGTGCCAGCAGCTTACCCCGGATCATGAACACTGAAGCTTTCTTT.

This chain links TRBV9 with TRBJ2-3; D unresolved. Germline V gene sequence: CDR1 SGDLS, CDR2 YYNGEE. The CDR3 has 18 amino acids. The ends were cut back, 0 bases at V and 0 bases at J, with 17 bases in the middle. The CDR3 sequence: CASSVAYGRLRSTDTQYF. The CDR3 DNA reads TGTGCCAGCAGCGTAGCCTACGGTCGGCTTCGGAGCACAGATACGCAGTATTTT.

This chain connects TRBV4-3 to TRBJ1-2; 10 nucleotides match TRBD1. Trimming cost V 0 bases and J 4 bases; bases outside gene matches: 2. CDR1 is LGHNA, CDR2 YSLEER, per germline. The length of the CDR3 is 15 residues. CDR3 in DNA: TGCGCCAGCAGCCAAGATGACAGGGGGCCCTATGGCTACACCTTC. This translates into CASSQDDRGPYGYTF.

The chain recombines TRBV19 with TRBJ2-5; 11 bases are shared with TRBD2. Germline trimming cut 4 bases from V and 5 bases from J; bases unmatched to any gene: 9. The CDR3 covers 16 residues. Germline V gene lookup returns CDR1 LNHDA and CDR2 SQIVND (reference sequence). CDR3 amino acids: CASSTGLAGGRETQYF. CDR3 in DNA: TGTGCCAGTAGTACCGGTTTAGCGGGGGGGCGGGAGACCCAGTACTTC. Together with reference TRBV19 and TRBJ2-5, the CDR3 gives the full variable domain: DGGITQSPKYLFRKEGQNVTLSCEQNLNHDAMYWYRQDPGQGLRLIYYSQIVNDFQKGDIAEGYSVSREKKESFPLTVTSAQKNPTAFYLCASSTGLAGGRETQYFGPGTRLLVL.